A single sample gave rise to the 16 T cell receptor beta chains below, sequenced in a study of shared clonotypes between healthy human individuals. The method was immunoSEQ multiplex PCR; TCRdb's version includes in-frame clones alone and lacks a portion of them. This sample yields approximately 1.5 million clones, of which around 98% are seen a single time; roughly 0.45% belongs to the top ten. Sequenced input: naive CD4+ T cells sorted from blood. Indicated subset: CD45RA+ positively selected. Source of these receptors: a man under 40 in good health.

V and J are TRBV19 and TRBJ2-1; the D gene is possibly TRBD1 (6 bases). Germline loops: CDR1 LNHDA, CDR2 SQIVND (reference sequence). V lost 4 bases, J lost 4 bases, and 11 bases lay in between. The CDR3 spans 14 residues. The CDR3 sequence: CASSTGAAYNEQFF. The CDR3 DNA follows: TGTGCCAGTAGTACAGGGGCAGCTTACAATGAGCAGTTCTTC.

With regard to this clone: Other DNA sequences in the sample encode the same CDR3. This rearrangement joins TRBV18 to TRBJ2-7; D perhaps matches TRBD1 (5 bases). The CDR3 is 13 amino acids. The germline V gene encodes CDR1 KGHSH and CDR2 LQKENI. V dropped 3 bases and J dropped 3 bases, with 9 bases sitting between them. The CDR3 DNA is TGTGCCAGCTCACCCCCAGGGAACTACGAGCAGTACTTC. This codes for CASSPPGNYEQYF.

This chain links TRBV10-3 with TRBJ1-5; 9 nucleotides line up with TRBD1. The CDR3 covers 16 residues. Germline V CDR1 and CDR2: ENHRY, SYGVKD. V shed 2 bases, J shed 7 bases, and the junction held 9 bases outside the gene matches. The CDR3 region is CAISEGLGQGGQPQHF. CDR3 nucleotide sequence: TGTGCCATCAGTGAGGGGCTGGGACAGGGAGGGCAGCCCCAGCATTTT.

V usage is TRBV5-4 and J usage is TRBJ2-3; TRBD2 agrees at 8 bases. V lost 3 bases and J lost 3; bases outside the gene matches: 3. Germline-derived CDR1 and CDR2 are SGHNT and YYREEE (reference sequence). The CDR3 consists of 14 residues. The CDR3 DNA reads TGTGCCAGCAGCTCGGGGGGGTGGACAGATACGCAGTATTTT. Its protein product is CASSSGGWTDTQYF.

On this clone itself: Other DNA sequences in this sample translate to the same CDR3. The chain couples TRBV5-1 to TRBJ2-5; D uncertain. V was cut by 3 bases and J by 3 bases, with 3 bases left in between. From germline, CDR1 is SGHRS and CDR2 YFSETQ. The CDR3 covers 11 residues. CDR3 loop: CASSYKETQYF. In nucleotides, the CDR3 is TGCGCCAGCAGCTATAAAGAGACCCAGTACTTC.

The J gene is TRBJ2-1, the V gene TRBV5-1; 13 nucleotides align to TRBD2. This CDR3 comprises 14 residues. Germline CDR1 SGHRS, CDR2 YFSETQ. With V trimmed by 7 bases and J by 7 bases, 5 bases remained unmatched. CDR3 bases: TGCGCCAGCCAACTAGCGGGAGGGGTGAATGAGCAGTTCTTC. Translating it yields CASQLAGGVNEQFF.

The chain carries TRBV6-5 and TRBJ2-3, with D hard to call. The CDR3 is 11 amino acids. V dropped 6 bases and J dropped 2 bases, with 3 bases sitting between them. Germline values: CDR1 MNHEY, CDR2 SVGAGI. The CDR3 sequence: CASRDTDTQYF. The CDR3 DNA reads TGTGCCAGCAGGGACACAGATACGCAGTATTTT.

The chain joins TRBV27 to TRBJ2-7; 7 nucleotides line up with TRBD1. The CDR3 contains 15 residues. Trimming took 2 bases from V and 1 from J; bases not matched to a gene: 5. Germline V gene data show CDR1 as MNHEY and CDR2 as SMNVEV (reference sequence). Here the CDR3 reads CASSLTGQRSYEQYF. CDR3 coding DNA: TGTGCCAGCAGTTTAACGGGACAGAGATCCTACGAGCAGTACTTC.

J is TRBJ2-5 and V is TRBV25-1; D tentatively fits TRBD1 or TRBD2 (5 bases each). V was cut by 6 bases and J by 2 bases, with 16 bases left in between. CDR1 is MGHDK, CDR2 SYGVNS, per germline. This CDR3 is built from 15 residues. CDR3 amino acids: CASRAKPGRQETQYF. CDR3 sequence (DNA): TGTGCCAGCAGGGCCAAACCGGGACGTCAAGAGACCCAGTACTTC.

Regarding this clone: The sample has other DNA sequences that encode this CDR3 too. V and J are TRBV7-9 and TRBJ2-3; D unclear. CDR1 is SEHNR, CDR2 FQNEAQ, per germline (reference sequence). V lost 5 bases and J lost 0, with 9 bases in between. This CDR3 spans 14 amino acids. In DNA, the CDR3 is TGTGCCAGCAGCCCCCCTGGCAGCACAGATACGCAGTATTTT. Protein product: CASSPPGSTDTQYF.

V gene TRBV27 combines with J gene TRBJ1-5, with unresolved D. This CDR3 region has 14 residues. V lost 1 base and J 3 bases, leaving 7 bases between the germline ends. Germline CDR1 reads MNHEY; CDR2 reads SMNVEV (reference sequence). The CDR3 nucleotides read TGTGCCAGCAGTTTATTAGGGCTCAATCAGCCCCAGCATTTT. Residues: CASSLLGLNQPQHF.

The chain is built from TRBV9 and TRBJ1-1, with no clear D. Germline values: CDR1 SGDLS, CDR2 YYNGEE. The CDR3 covers 15 residues. V was shortened by 2 bases and J by 0 bases, with 11 bases between the two germline ends. CDR3 nucleotide sequence: TGTGCCAGCAGCGTCTACGAGGTCCTGAACACTGAAGCTTTCTTT. Translated, it gives CASSVYEVLNTEAFF.

The chain recombines TRBV4-1 with TRBJ2-1; D ambiguous. CDR3 length: 16 amino acids. Germline V CDR1 and CDR2: MGHRA, YSYEKL. Trimming removed 1 base at V and 2 bases at J, with 12 bases between. The CDR3 protein is CASSQGFQGPYNEQFF. In DNA, the CDR3 is TGCGCCAGCAGCCAAGGATTCCAAGGCCCCTACAATGAGCAGTTCTTC.

The V call is TRBV28, the J call TRBJ1-4; a possible D gene is TRBD1 (6 bases). Trimming took off 6 bases at V and 7 bases at J, with 21 bases between the two ends. This CDR3 is built from 16 residues. CDR1 and CDR2 from the germline V gene are MDHEN and SYDVKM. The CDR3: CASRPVQGSGGEKLFF. For the CDR3, the DNA is TGTGCCAGCAGACCGGTACAGGGAAGTGGCGGTGAAAAACTGTTTTTT.

This clone was seen a few times. The chain uses TRBV11-2 and TRBJ2-3; unclear D gene. Trimming took off 5 bases at V and 3 bases at J, with 24 bases between the two ends. This CDR3 region has 18 residues. CDR1 SGHAT and CDR2 FQNNGV come from the germline V gene. This chain's CDR3 is CASSQYPSGDSGTDTQYF. CDR3 DNA sequence: TGTGCCAGCAGCCAATACCCCTCTGGAGATAGTGGTACAGATACGCAGTATTTT.

The rearrangement joins TRBV25-1 to TRBJ1-2; D may be TRBD1 (6 bases). The CDR3 runs 12 residues. Germline V gives CDR1 MGHDK, CDR2 SYGVNS. V dropped 5 bases and J dropped 8 bases, with 12 bases sitting between them. The CDR3 region is CASSTGQGGYTF. The CDR3 coding sequence is TGTGCCAGCAGTACAGGGCAAGGAGGCTACACCTTC.